This T cell receptor beta chain was captured by sequencing in a study of T cell repertoires in cytomegalovirus infection. CDR3 length: 15 amino acids. The V segment lost 6 bases and the J segment 0 bases; nucleotides outside the gene matches: 5. TCRdb called the reads again in MiXCR, with one record for every CDR3 protein. This sample has about 530,000 distinct CDR3 sequences, with approximately 25% found just once. This clonotype was counted at least ten times. This TCR derives from a human donor in good health (CMV status not recorded). Some clones in this sample may be carry-over from other donors' samples. The chain couples TRBV12-3 or TRBV12-4 to TRBJ1-5; 7 nucleotides align to TRBD1. Specimen: PBMCs. The CDR3 reads CASSWTGYSNQPQHF. The CDR3 DNA is TGTGCCAGCAGCTGGACAGGATATAGCAATCAGCCCCAGCATTTT.